Following are 17 T cell receptor beta chains from one sample sequenced in a study of blood T cell repertoires in COVID-19. Sequenced by immunoSEQ multiplex PCR; TCRdb stores in-frame clones only, minus some. There are approximately 80,000 clones in the sample; approximately 90% occur only once, and around 7.2% lies in the top ten. Sequencing used peripheral blood. These receptors all come from an elderly woman with acute or convalescent COVID-19.

The chain joins TRBV11-2 to TRBJ2-3, with TRBD2 identical over 12 bases. The CDR3 length is 18 residues. The junction had 11 bases not matched to a gene; V was cut back by 5 bases and J by 2 bases. Germline V CDR1 and CDR2: SGHAT, FQNNGV. CDR3 DNA sequence: TGTGCCAGCAGCCGCCGTAGCGGACTAGCGGGGATCACAGATACGCAGTATTTT. Residues: CASSRRSGLAGITDTQYF. The whole variable domain, remainder taken from reference TRBV11-2 and TRBJ2-3, is EAGVAQSPRYKIIEKRQSVAFWCNPISGHATLYWYQQILGQGPKLLIQFQNNGVVDDSQLPKDRFSAERLKGVDSTLKIQPAKLEDSAVYLCASSRRSGLAGITDTQYFGPGTRLTVL.

This chain links TRBV30 with TRBJ1-1, with 10 bases that match TRBD1. V lost 4 bases and J lost 7; bases outside the gene matches: 6. Per germline, CDR1 GTSNPN and CDR2 SVGIG (reference sequence). The length of the CDR3 is 13 residues. The CDR3 spells CAWNRQGASEAFF. As DNA, the CDR3 is TGTGCCTGGAATAGACAGGGGGCCAGTGAAGCTTTCTTT.

This clone appeared once. The V gene is TRBV6-1, the J gene TRBJ1-2; the D gene is possibly TRBD1 (5 bases). Germline-derived CDR1 and CDR2 are MNHNS and SASEGT. The CDR3 is 15 amino acids. Trimming removed 2 bases from V and 2 bases from J, with 12 bases in between. This CDR3 is CASSEYKQGNYGYTF. In nucleotides, the CDR3 is TGTGCCAGCAGTGAATACAAGCAGGGAAACTATGGCTACACCTTC.

The genes are TRBV5-4 and TRBJ2-1, with TRBD2 matching 9 bases. Unmatched junction bases numbered 5, after V lost 5 bases and J lost 2 bases. CDR3 length: 15 residues. Germline CDR1 is SGHNT and CDR2 is YYREEE (reference sequence). The CDR3 protein is CASRFSSGAYNEQFF. The CDR3 DNA reads as TGTGCCAGCAGGTTCTCTAGCGGGGCCTACAATGAGCAGTTCTTC. The full variable domain, rest sourced from reference TRBV5-4 and TRBJ2-1, is ETGVTQSPTHLIKTRGQQVTLRCSSQSGHNTVSWYQQALGQGPQFIFQYYREEENGRGNFPPRFSGLQFPNYSSELNVNALELDDSALYLCASRFSSGAYNEQFFGPGTRLTVL.

V and J are TRBV24-1 and TRBJ1-5, with 11 bases fitting TRBD1. CDR1 is KGHDR, CDR2 SFDVKD, per germline. The length of the CDR3 is 18 residues. V lost 1 base and J lost 3; bases outside the gene matches: 7. The CDR3: CATSDLGTGGRNNQPQHF. The CDR3 DNA is TGTGCCACCAGTGATTTAGGGACAGGGGGAAGGAACAATCAGCCCCAGCATTTT.

The chain joins TRBV19 to TRBJ1-5, with unresolved D. Trimming left V 7 bases short and J 0 bases short, with 13 bases between. This CDR3 spans 15 amino acids. The germline CDR1 and CDR2 sequences are LNHDA and SQIVND (reference sequence). The CDR3 DNA reads as TGTGCCAGTAACACAGTCTCCGTTAGCAATCAGCCCCAGCATTTT. Its protein is CASNTVSVSNQPQHF.

As for this clone: Sequence at one end of the junction differs from germline and may be a read error. V is TRBV20-1 and J is TRBJ2-3; D gene ambiguous. The CDR3 is made up of 8 amino acids. The germline CDR1 and CDR2 sequences are DFQATT and SNEGSKA (reference sequence). CDR3 amino acids: CSAWPGFF. Written as DNA, the CDR3 is TGCAGTGCTTGGCCCGGGTTCTTT.

This clone was detected once. CDR3 sequence (DNA): TGTGCCAGCAGCCACCGCATCGGACTAGCGCCCTACAATGAGCAGTTCTTC. This sequence encodes CASSHRIGLAPYNEQFF. The V call is TRBV3-1 (or the pseudogene TRBV3-2), the J call TRBJ2-1; 9 positions match TRBD2. The ends lost 3 bases at V and 2 bases at J; junction bases unmatched: 8. The germline V gene encodes CDR1 LGHDT and CDR2 YNNKEL (reference sequence). CDR3 length: 17 residues.

The rearrangement links TRBV7-9 to TRBJ1-1; possibly TRBD1 for D (6 bases). CDR1 and CDR2 from the germline V gene are SEHNR and FQNEAQ (reference sequence). The CDR3 is 15 residues long. V was clipped by 0 bases and J by 3 bases, with 11 bases between them. The CDR3 DNA sequence: TGTGCCAGCAGCTTAGCGACAGGAATCGACACTGAAGCTTTCTTT. This encodes CASSLATGIDTEAFF. Variable domain in full (rest from reference TRBV7-9 and TRBJ1-1): DTGVSQNPRHKITKRGQNVTFRCDPISEHNRLYWYRQTLGQGPEFLTYFQNEAQLEKSRLLSDRFSAERPKGSFSTLEIQRTEQGDSAMYLCASSLATGIDTEAFFGQGTRLTVV.

This clone came up once. The chain carries TRBV6-5 and TRBJ1-2; 8 bases fit TRBD1. Germline CDR1 and CDR2: MNHEY and SVGAGI. This CDR3 is 16 amino acids long. J gave up 5 bases and V 4 bases, and 12 bases lay outside the gene matches. CDR3 DNA: TGTGCCAGCAGTTGGGGACAGGCCCTGTCGCCGTATGGCTACACCTTC. Protein product: CASSWGQALSPYGYTF.

CDR3 DNA: TGTGCCAGCAGCCAAACGAGGTCGATCGGTCAGCCCCAGCATTTT. It codes for CASSQTRSIGQPQHF. The rearrangement uses TRBV3-1 (or the pseudogene TRBV3-2) and TRBJ1-5; D gene uncertain. V lost 2 bases to trimming and J lost 6 bases, with 14 bases between them. The CDR3 sequence is 15 residues long. Germline V gene sequence: CDR1 LGHDT, CDR2 YNNKEL (reference sequence).

The V gene is TRBV30, the J gene TRBJ2-3; 10 bases align to TRBD2. CDR1 is GTSNPN, CDR2 SVGIG, per germline (reference sequence). With 0 bases clipped from V and 0 bases from J, the junction kept 12 bases outside the gene matches. The CDR3 has 19 residues. CDR3 sequence: CAWSVTSGEAKASTDTQYF. The CDR3 DNA reads as TGTGCCTGGAGTGTAACTAGCGGGGAAGCAAAAGCTAGCACAGATACGCAGTATTTT.

This clone occurred a few times. V usage is TRBV20-1 and J usage is TRBJ1-2, with D maybe TRBD1 (6 bases). The CDR3 totals 13 residues. V was clipped by 3 bases and J by 7 bases, with 15 bases between them. Germline V gives CDR1 DFQATT, CDR2 SNEGSKA (reference sequence). The CDR3 region is CSASEGEVSGYTF. In nucleotides, the CDR3 is TGCAGTGCTAGTGAGGGGGAGGTGTCTGGCTACACCTTC.

V gene TRBV19 combines with J gene TRBJ1-5; 7 bases agree with TRBD1. CDR3 size: 14 residues. With 6 bases clipped from V and 6 bases from J, the junction kept 8 bases outside the gene matches. Germline lookup yields CDR1 LNHDA and CDR2 SQIVND (reference sequence). The CDR3 bases are TGTGCCAGTAGGGGGCAGGGGGAAAGTCAGCCCCAGCATTTT. Encoded protein: CASRGQGESQPQHF.

The V call is TRBV6-6, the J call TRBJ1-4; possible D gene TRBD1, 5 bases. Trimming pared 2 bases from V and 2 bases from J, leaving 6 bases between. CDR1 MNHNY and CDR2 SVGAGI come from the germline V gene (reference sequence). The CDR3 runs 14 residues. CDR3 DNA: TGTGCCAGCAGTTACCCAGGGACTAATGAAAAACTGTTTTTT. Translation gives CASSYPGTNEKLFF.

The V and J genes are TRBV28 and TRBJ2-4; weak D call: TRBD2 (6 bases). The CDR3 is made up of 12 amino acids. Between the trimmed V and J ends, which lost 7 bases and 12 bases, there was a span of 16 bases. Germline-derived CDR1 and CDR2 are MDHEN and SYDVKM. The DNA of the CDR3 is TGTGCCAGCAATACCGGGACTGTCCATCAGTACTTC. As protein: CASNTGTVHQYF.

This sequence joins TRBV5-6 and TRBJ1-1; 7 bases align to TRBD1. CDR1 and CDR2 (germline): SGHDT, YYEEEE. This CDR3 has 13 amino acids. J lost 0 bases, V lost 6 bases, and 2 bases had no gene match. The CDR3 DNA sequence: TGTGCCAGCACCAGGGGGATGAACACTGAAGCTTTCTTT. Its protein is CASTRGMNTEAFF.